This T cell receptor (beta chain) was found in a study of beta chain features in type 1 diabetes. This clone was detected only a few times. Roughly 110 mL of blood, on average, came from one heparinised draw per donor. Germline V gene data show CDR1 as LGHNA and CDR2 as YSLEER. The CDR3 has 16 residues. V lost 0 bases, J lost 4 bases, and 16 bases lay in between. TCRB transcripts that were expressed got sequenced, as all of the isolated RNA had been reverse transcribed. Repertoires were generated with immunoSEQ multiplex PCR, while TCRdb's copy carries only in-frame clones and drops some. The data show a few hundred thousand clones, 12% to 15% seen once.

The source material was central memory CD4+ T cells from blood. The sequence came from a man aged 25-45 years in good health. The chain uses TRBV4-3 and TRBJ2-7; D gene ambiguous. Written as DNA, the CDR3 is TGCGCCAGCAGCCAAGATCAAGGATGCATGGGATACGAGCAGTACGTC. This translates into CASSQDQGCMGYEQYV.